These 23 T cell receptor beta chains were sequenced from one sample in a study of patients and donors after allogeneic stem cell transplantation. MiXCR, run by TCRdb on the RT-PCR reads, gives a single entry per CDR3 protein. The sample holds about 960,000 distinct CDR3 sequences, about a sixth seen once. Sequencing was carried out using blood, either unsorted or a sorted T cell fraction (not recorded which). These receptors were collected from a human donor who was either an allogeneic HSCT recipient or a stem cell or donor lymphocyte infusion donor (not recorded which). It is not recorded whose cells these are; they may come from a transplant donor.

The rearrangement joins TRBV2 to TRBJ2-7; TRBD1 is a possible D gene (6 bases). The CDR3 sequence is 15 residues long. Trimming took off 0 bases at V and 2 bases at J, with 11 bases between the two ends. Germline CDR1 SNHLY, CDR2 FYNNEI. The CDR3 bases are TGTGCCAGCAGTGAAGCACCCAGGGGCCCCTACGAGCAGTACTTC. Amino acids: CASSEAPRGPYEQYF.

On this clonotype: The junction and the germline gene differ at one end; a read error may be behind it. V gene TRBV5-1 combines with J gene TRBJ2-1; 10 bases align to TRBD2. The V gene's germline CDR1 is SGHRS and CDR2 YFSETQ. The CDR3 is made up of 16 amino acids. The CDR3 loop is CASSLYSSGGYNEQLF. CDR3 in DNA: TGCGCCAGCAGCTTGTATTCTAGCGGGGGCTACAATGAGCAGCTCTTC.

The chain recombines TRBV12-3 or TRBV12-4 with TRBJ2-3; TRBD2 matches 12 bases. The CDR3 is 16 amino acids. V was pared by 1 base and J by 2 bases, with 1 base of the junction left unmatched. This chain's CDR3 is CASSLGTSGTTDTQYF. The CDR3 coding sequence is TGTGCCAGCAGTTTAGGGACTAGCGGGACCACAGATACGCAGTATTTT.

This clonotype was counted between two and nine times. The chain couples TRBV20-1 to TRBJ2-1; D is unresolved. The germline gives CDR1 DFQATT, CDR2 SNEGSKA (reference sequence). The CDR3 covers 13 residues. Trimming stripped 0 bases from V and 6 bases from J, with 9 bases between. The CDR3 coding sequence is TGCAGTGCTAGAGAATGGCCATTCAATGAGCAGTTCTTC. Protein sequence: CSAREWPFNEQFF.

This clonotype was seen a few times. The chain employs TRBV5-1 and TRBJ2-1, with 9 positions matching TRBD2. The CDR3 spans 16 residues. CDR1 is SGHRS, CDR2 YFSETQ, per germline. V trimming: 4 bases; J trimming: 8 bases; junction bases outside the gene matches: 13. Here the CDR3 DNA reads TGCGCCAGCAGCACCTTAAAGCGGGGGGCCGTCGATGAGCAGTTCTTC. Its translation: CASSTLKRGAVDEQFF.

This clonotype was seen a handful of times. The rearrangement joins TRBV28 to TRBJ1-1; D remains ambiguous. CDR1 is MDHEN, CDR2 SYDVKM, per germline. This CDR3 is built from 14 residues. Trimming shortened V by 8 bases and J by 7 bases, and 20 bases separated the two germline ends. DNA of the CDR3: TGTGCCAGCGAGCCCCTCCTTGTGCGCAATGAAGCTTTCTTT. Its protein is CASEPLLVRNEAFF.

The chain combines TRBV10-3 with TRBJ2-3; 9 bases match TRBD1. CDR3 length: 13 residues. Germline assignment: CDR1 ENHRY and CDR2 SYGVKD. V shed 6 bases and J 5 bases; nucleotides not matched to a gene: 3. CDR3: CAISGTGQDTQYF. CDR3 nucleotide sequence: TGTGCCATCAGCGGGACAGGGCAAGATACGCAGTATTTT.

DNA for the CDR3: TGCAGTGCTAGTCTCCCGGCCCTTCTCAATGAGCAGTTCTTC. Translating gives CSASLPALLNEQFF. The V gene is TRBV20-1, the J gene TRBJ2-1; D gene ambiguous. Germline CDR1 and CDR2: DFQATT and SNEGSKA (reference sequence). This CDR3 has 14 amino acids. The V end lost 3 bases, the J end lost 6 bases, and 15 bases lay between the germline ends.

This chain joins TRBV5-6 and TRBJ2-7, with D maybe TRBD1 (5 bases). The CDR3 is 15 amino acids. The V end was cut by 1 base, the J end by 3 bases, with 14 bases between. Germline V gene sequence: CDR1 SGHDT, CDR2 YYEEEE. In nucleotides, the CDR3 is TGTGCCAGCAGCTTGCGGGCAGGGTTAAACTACGAGCAGTACTTC. It is translated as CASSLRAGLNYEQYF.

This chain uses TRBV20-1 with TRBJ2-5; 8 nucleotides match TRBD1. The CDR3 loop spans 13 amino acids. V lost 4 bases and J lost 4; bases outside the gene matches: 5. The germline CDR1 and CDR2 sequences are DFQATT and SNEGSKA (reference sequence). The CDR3 sequence is CSAIQGVPETQYF. The CDR3 region has the DNA TGCAGTGCTATACAGGGGGTCCCAGAGACCCAGTACTTC.

This rearrangement joins TRBV5-6 to TRBJ2-2; 11 nucleotides align to TRBD2. The ends lost 3 bases at V and 6 bases at J; junction bases unmatched: 13. From germline, CDR1 is SGHDT and CDR2 YYEEEE. The length of the CDR3 is 18 residues. The CDR3 DNA reads TGTGCCAGCAGCTCGACCTTTAGCGGGAGGGCCCGAGCCGGGGAGCTGTTTTTT. Amino acid sequence: CASSSTFSGRARAGELFF. The whole variable domain, filled in from reference TRBV5-6 and TRBJ2-2, reads DAGVTQSPTHLIKTRGQQVTLRCSPKSGHDTVSWYQQALGQGPQFIFQYYEEEERQRGNFPDRFSGHQFPNYSSELNVNALLLGDSALYLCASSSTFSGRARAGELFFGEGSRLTVL.

The chain links TRBV5-1 to TRBJ2-3, with D possibly matching TRBD2 (6 bases). CDR3 length equals 15 residues. Germline CDR1 is SGHRS and CDR2 is YFSETQ. V was shortened by 6 bases and J by 6 bases, with 20 bases between the two germline ends. The CDR3: CASTAPSVPRDTQYF. CDR3 nucleotides: TGCGCCAGCACCGCCCCTAGCGTCCCCCGGGATACGCAGTATTTT.

This clonotype was recorded a few times. The CDR3 DNA sequence: TGCAGCGTTGGGACCCGGGGAAACACTGAAGCTTTCTTT. It specifies CSVGTRGNTEAFF. The rearrangement joins TRBV29-1 to TRBJ1-1; no clear D. Germline loops: CDR1 SQVTM, CDR2 ANQGSEA. The germline V and J ends were trimmed by 4 bases and 2 bases, with 11 bases remaining between them. This CDR3 has 13 amino acids.

The V gene is TRBV5-1, the J gene TRBJ2-2; 9 bases map to TRBD1. CDR3 length equals 16 residues. CDR1 is SGHRS, CDR2 YFSETQ, per germline. The V and J ends lost 6 bases and 0 bases, in that order; junction bases with no gene match: 6. The CDR3 sequence: CASTIQGAANTGELFF. CDR3 in DNA: TGCGCCAGCACCATACAGGGGGCGGCGAACACCGGGGAGCTGTTTTTT.

This clonotype was counted between two and nine times. The chain recombines TRBV15 with TRBJ2-2; 7 positions agree with TRBD2. Germline V gene lookup returns CDR1 LNHNV and CDR2 YYDKDF (reference sequence). The CDR3 covers 16 residues. V lost 3 bases and J lost 5; bases outside the gene matches: 9. CDR3 sequence (DNA): TGTGCCACCAGCAGGCCCCCCGGGGGGAGGACCGGGGAGCTGTTTTTT. Protein product: CATSRPPGGRTGELFF.

J is TRBJ2-5 and V is TRBV5-1; D ambiguous. V lost 0 bases to trimming and J lost 4 bases, with 7 bases between them. Germline-derived CDR1 and CDR2 are SGHRS and YFSETQ. The CDR3 has 13 amino acids. Here the CDR3 DNA reads TGCGCCAGCAGCTTGGGCAAGGCAGAGACCCAGTACTTC. Its protein product is CASSLGKAETQYF.

The chain links TRBV5-1 to TRBJ2-1; 7 bases are a match to TRBD1. This CDR3 region has 16 residues. The germline gives CDR1 SGHRS, CDR2 YFSETQ. After removal of 1 base from V and 1 base from J, the junction contained 5 bases not matched to a gene. The CDR3 here is CASSLLRDSSYNEQFF. DNA of the CDR3: TGCGCCAGCAGCTTGCTCCGGGACAGTTCCTACAATGAGCAGTTCTTC.

This clonotype appeared many times. The gene calls are TRBV12-3 or TRBV12-4 and TRBJ1-5; perhaps TRBD1 as D (6 bases). Trimming stripped 5 bases from V and 1 base from J, with 18 bases between. The CDR3 covers 17 residues. The CDR3 DNA is TGTGCCAGCAGTGCCCGGTGGGGGACAACGAGCAATCAGCCCCAGCATTTT. Translated: CASSARWGTTSNQPQHF.

The chain links TRBV9 to TRBJ2-3; 7 nucleotides match TRBD2. The CDR3 consists of 19 residues. V trimming: 3 bases; J trimming: 1 base; junction bases outside the gene matches: 17. Germline-derived CDR1 and CDR2 are SGDLS and YYNGEE. CDR3 sequence (DNA): TGTGCCAGCAGCGGCTCTGGGGGGGGAGGGGTCCCCGGCACAGATACGCAGTATTTT. Residues: CASSGSGGGGVPGTDTQYF.

This clonotype was counted between two and nine times. The CDR3 DNA is TGTGCCAGCAGCCAAGATCAGGATAGCGGGAGGACAGATACGCAGTATTTT. Protein product: CASSQDQDSGRTDTQYF. The chain recombines TRBV3-1 with TRBJ2-3; 10 bases align to TRBD2. The V gene's germline CDR1 is LGHDT and CDR2 YNNKEL (reference sequence). The CDR3 spans 17 residues. The V gene end was trimmed by 0 bases and the J gene end by 3 bases; junction bases not matched to a gene: 6.

This clonotype was detected ten times or more. The chain links TRBV7-2 to TRBJ1-6; D call uncertain. The germline V gene has CDR1 SGHTA and CDR2 FQGNSA. This CDR3 contains 16 residues. The germline V and J ends were trimmed by 2 bases and 0 bases, with 8 bases remaining between them. CDR3 residues: CASSLSPDSYNSPLHF. CDR3 coding DNA: TGTGCCAGCAGCTTATCCCCCGACTCCTATAATTCACCCCTCCACTTT. Filled out from reference TRBV7-2 and TRBJ1-6, the complete variable domain reads GAGVSQSPSNKVTEKGKDVELRCDPISGHTALYWYRQSLGQGLEFLIYFQGNSAPDKSGLPSDRFSAERTGGSVSTLTIQRTQQEDSAVYLCASSLSPDSYNSPLHFGNGTRLTVT.

This CDR3 reads CASSLRGNAGNTIYF. The CDR3 DNA follows: TGTGCCAGCAGCTTAAGGGGAAACGCTGGAAACACCATATATTTT. V and J are TRBV13 and TRBJ1-3, with TRBD1 as a possible D gene (5 bases). Trimming took 2 bases from V and 2 from J, leaving 10 bases between them. The V gene's germline CDR1 is PRHDT and CDR2 FYEKMQ (reference sequence). The CDR3 spans 15 residues.

This clonotype was seen a handful of times. The chain has TRBV4-2 and TRBJ1-1, with 8 bases identical to TRBD1. Trimming cost V 4 bases and J 4 bases; bases outside gene matches: 8. The CDR3 contains 15 residues. The germline CDR1 and CDR2 sequences are LGHNA and YNFKEQ. CDR3 DNA sequence: TGTGCCAGCAGCCTAAAAAATACAGGGGGCACTGAAGCTTTCTTT. Its translation: CASSLKNTGGTEAFF.